This T cell receptor beta chain was captured in a study of neurological immune-mediated disorders. This clonotype was seen only a few times. The antigen remains unidentified. Whole-study results and caveats: TCR-beta repertoires seemed private in all groups, with no expanded CDR3 amino acid sequences shared.

TCRdb ran MiXCR on the 5' RACE reads and lists one entry per CDR3 protein. The profile shows 50,000 or so distinct CDR3 sequences, 10% of them singletons. Sequenced input: PBMCs. The clonotype was recovered from a woman aged 40-49 years with HTLV-1-associated myelopathy (HAM/TSP).

This CDR3 reads CATQVEAGYEQFF. Here the CDR3 DNA reads TGTGCCACCCAAGTCGAGGCAGGGTATGAGCAGTTCTTC. The rearrangement uses TRBV24-1 and TRBJ2-1; D is possibly TRBD1 (5 bases). Germline V gives CDR1 KGHDR, CDR2 SFDVKD. V lost 9 bases and J 8 bases, leaving 16 bases between the germline ends. The CDR3 has 13 residues.